The 21 T cell receptor beta chains in this list originate from one sample, sequenced in a study of blood T cell repertoires in COVID-19. Clones were read by immunoSEQ multiplex PCR, and TCRdb kept only the in-frame ones, dropping some. Among about 82,000 clones, around 81% were seen once, and the ten largest hold 15% to 20%. The sample taken for sequencing was peripheral blood. These receptors came from a man at least 80 years old with active or convalescent COVID-19.

V and J are TRBV18 and TRBJ2-3; D not certain. V was pared by 0 bases and J by 4 bases, with 5 bases between. The CDR3 is 13 residues long. The germline gives CDR1 KGHSH, CDR2 LQKENI. The CDR3 DNA reads TGTGCCAGCTCACCACCGGAGTCAGATACGCAGTATTTT. Its translation: CASSPPESDTQYF.

This clone has more than one count but fewer than ten. CDR3 nucleotide sequence: TGTGCCAGCAGACCCGGGTCCAAAAGTGAAGCTTTCTTT. This sequence encodes CASRPGSKSEAFF. The rearrangement joins TRBV25-1 to TRBJ1-1; D ambiguous. The germline V gene encodes CDR1 MGHDK and CDR2 SYGVNS. The CDR3 has 13 residues. The V gene lost 6 bases and the J gene lost 7 bases, with 15 bases spanning the gap.

The gene calls are TRBV2 and TRBJ2-2; 11 bases are shared with TRBD2. V was clipped by 6 bases and J by 7 bases; unmatched bases: 7. Germline V gene lookup returns CDR1 SNHLY and CDR2 FYNNEI. The CDR3 is made up of 15 amino acids. As DNA, the CDR3 is TGTGCCAGCAGGATAGCGGGGGGGCCCGTCGGGGAGCTGTTTTTT. Its translation is CASRIAGGPVGELFF.

The chain has TRBV19 and TRBJ2-3; 7 positions match TRBD2. There are 15 residues in the CDR3. Germline V gives CDR1 LNHDA, CDR2 SQIVND (reference sequence). The trim removed 5 bases at V and 2 bases at J, leaving 7 bases unmatched. CDR3 coding DNA: TGTGCCAGTAGTTCTAGCGGCGAGATCACAGATACGCAGTATTTT. It codes for CASSSSGEITDTQYF.

Here the CDR3 reads CASSEYKQGKTEAFF. CDR3 coding DNA: TGTGCCAGCAGTGAGTACAAACAGGGGAAAACTGAAGCTTTCTTT. The chain combines TRBV25-1 with TRBJ1-1, with TRBD1 matching over 7 bases. The CDR3 contains 15 residues. V lost 3 bases and J lost 5; bases outside the gene matches: 9. CDR1 is MGHDK and CDR2 is SYGVNS in the germline V gene.

This rearrangement joins TRBV6-6 to TRBJ1-4, with a tentative D call TRBD1 (6 bases). Between the trimmed V and J ends, which lost 6 bases and 7 bases, there was a span of 21 bases. The V gene's germline CDR1 is MNHNY and CDR2 SVGAGI (reference sequence). The length of the CDR3 is 16 residues. As DNA, the CDR3 is TGTGCCAGCAGGGGCGGGGGGGCAGGATGGATTGAAAAACTGTTTTTT. It yields the protein CASRGGGAGWIEKLFF.

V and J are TRBV3-1 (or the pseudogene TRBV3-2) and TRBJ2-7, with D possibly matching TRBD1 (5 bases). This CDR3 is 14 amino acids long. V was clipped by 1 base and J by 3 bases, with 10 bases between them. Germline values: CDR1 LGHDT, CDR2 YNNKEL (reference sequence). The CDR3 bases are TGTGCCAGCAGCCAAGGGGTTAGGGGCTACGAGCAGTACGTC. Translating it yields CASSQGVRGYEQYV.

The chain carries TRBV28 and TRBJ2-4; D may be TRBD2 (6 bases). The CDR3 has 15 residues. Per the germline V gene, CDR1 is MDHEN and CDR2 is SYDVKM. Trimming cost V 4 bases and J 9 bases, with 19 bases left between them. The CDR3 DNA sequence: TGTGCCAGCAGTTCAGCCCCAAGGGTGGGGGGCATTCAGTACTTC. Residues: CASSSAPRVGGIQYF.

The genes are TRBV9 and TRBJ1-1, with unresolved D. The CDR3 consists of 14 residues. V shed 4 bases and J shed 0 bases, with 10 bases lying between them. Germline loops: CDR1 SGDLS, CDR2 YYNGEE. CDR3 coding DNA: TGTGCCAGCAGCTATGGGAGTCTGAACACTGAAGCTTTCTTT. Translated, it gives CASSYGSLNTEAFF.

The chain combines TRBV6-2 or TRBV6-3 with TRBJ1-2; a weak D match, TRBD1 (5 bases). The CDR3 contains 13 residues. CDR1 is MNHEY, CDR2 SVGEGT, per germline. V was trimmed by 0 bases and J by 5 bases, leaving 7 bases between them. Here the CDR3 DNA reads TGTGCCAGCAGTTACTCGACAGCATATGGCTACACCTTC. It translates to CASSYSTAYGYTF.

This chain uses TRBV24-1 with TRBJ2-1; 7 nucleotides line up with TRBD2. Germline V lookup: CDR1 KGHDR, CDR2 SFDVKD. V was clipped by 1 base and J by 2 bases; unmatched bases: 10. This CDR3 has 18 residues. This CDR3 is CATSDFSSPGGPYNEQFF. The CDR3 nucleotides are TGTGCCACCAGTGATTTCTCTTCCCCGGGAGGACCCTACAATGAGCAGTTCTTC.

The chain combines TRBV5-6 with TRBJ2-1; D not certain. Trimming removed 0 bases from V and 0 bases from J, with 7 bases in between. Germline CDR1 SGHDT, CDR2 YYEEEE. The CDR3 contains 15 residues. CDR3 sequence reads: CASSLVDTSYNEQFF. DNA of the CDR3: TGTGCCAGCAGCTTGGTAGACACCTCCTACAATGAGCAGTTCTTC. The variable domain in full, with the rest retrieved from reference TRBV5-6 and TRBJ2-1, is DAGVTQSPTHLIKTRGQQVTLRCSPKSGHDTVSWYQQALGQGPQFIFQYYEEEERQRGNFPDRFSGHQFPNYSSELNVNALLLGDSALYLCASSLVDTSYNEQFFGPGTRLTVL.

This CDR3 is CASNAPLIGGYTF. DNA for the CDR3: TGTGCCAGCAATGCGCCCCTCATCGGGGGCTACACCTTC. The chain has TRBV28 and TRBJ1-2; no definite D call. V gave up 7 bases and J gave up 8 bases, with 17 bases separating them. The length of the CDR3 is 13 residues. Germline V gene data show CDR1 as MDHEN and CDR2 as SYDVKM.

The chain is built from TRBV9 and TRBJ2-2; no reliable D call. V was shortened by 3 bases and J by 5 bases, with 17 bases between the two germline ends. CDR3 length: 16 amino acids. The germline CDR1 and CDR2 sequences are SGDLS and YYNGEE. CDR3 protein: CASSGPSSGLTGELFF. The CDR3 nucleotides are TGTGCCAGCAGCGGCCCTAGTTCCGGTCTTACCGGGGAGCTGTTTTTT.

V usage is TRBV28 and J usage is TRBJ1-5; 7 bases align to TRBD1. V lost 6 bases and J lost 2; bases outside the gene matches: 7. The V gene's germline CDR1 is MDHEN and CDR2 SYDVKM. CDR3 size: 15 residues. CDR3 coding DNA: TGTGCCAGCAGGAAGTATGGACAGGGCAATCAGCCCCAGCATTTT. Its protein product is CASRKYGQGNQPQHF. Together with reference TRBV28 and TRBJ1-5, the CDR3 gives the full variable domain: DVKVTQSSRYLVKRTGEKVFLECVQDMDHENMFWYRQDPGLGLRLIYFSYDVKMKEKGDIPEGYSVSREKKERFSLILESASTNQTSMYLCASRKYGQGNQPQHFGDGTRLSIL.

This clone was found a few times. CDR3 region: CASSQGARLNQPQHF. CDR3 nucleotide sequence: TGTGCCAGTAGCCAGGGGGCTAGATTAAATCAGCCCCAGCATTTT. The V gene is TRBV19, the J gene TRBJ1-5; TRBD1 agrees at 8 bases. The J segment lost 4 bases and the V segment lost 6 bases, leaving 8 bases of the junction unmatched. This CDR3 region has 15 residues. Germline values: CDR1 LNHDA, CDR2 SQIVND (reference sequence).

The chain employs TRBV6-5 and TRBJ1-1, with D maybe TRBD1 (6 bases). This CDR3 has 13 amino acids. The germline V gene has CDR1 MNHEY and CDR2 SVGAGI. Trimming pared 6 bases from V and 4 bases from J, leaving 12 bases between. This CDR3 reads CASRPRGFTEAFF. In nucleotides, the CDR3 is TGTGCCAGCAGACCGAGGGGGTTCACTGAAGCTTTCTTT.

The chain couples TRBV25-1 to TRBJ1-4; TRBD1 aligns across 7 bases. Trimming took 9 bases from V and 6 from J; bases not matched to a gene: 7. Germline V gives CDR1 MGHDK, CDR2 SYGVNS. This CDR3 spans 13 amino acids. The CDR3 region is CASTGVLDEKLFF. In nucleotides, the CDR3 is TGTGCCAGTACAGGGGTTCTAGATGAAAAACTGTTTTTT.

The rearrangement joins TRBV4-1 to TRBJ1-2, with D perhaps matching TRBD1 (5 bases). Trimming stripped 1 base from V and 4 bases from J, with 10 bases between. This CDR3 is 14 amino acids long. Germline loops: CDR1 MGHRA, CDR2 YSYEKL. Written as DNA, the CDR3 is TGCGCCAGCAGCCAAGGGCTAGGGGCCTATGGCTACACCTTC. This gives the protein CASSQGLGAYGYTF.

The chain joins TRBV11-2 to TRBJ2-7, with 7 bases that match TRBD2. Unmatched junction bases numbered 5, after V lost 5 bases and J lost 4 bases. Germline V gene data show CDR1 as SGHAT and CDR2 as FQNNGV. The CDR3 sequence is 13 residues long. CDR3 loop: CASSQGLHYEQYV. In nucleotides, the CDR3 is TGTGCCAGCAGCCAGGGACTACATTACGAGCAGTACGTC.

The V gene is TRBV7-8, the J gene TRBJ1-4; 7 bases map to TRBD1. CDR1 and CDR2 (germline): SGHVS, FQNEAQ. V gave up 0 bases and J gave up 6 bases; unmatched junction bases: 4. The CDR3 spans 15 residues. The CDR3 here is CASSLASGGHEKLFF. Written as DNA, the CDR3 is TGTGCCAGCAGCTTAGCGTCAGGGGGGCATGAAAAACTGTTTTTT. The full variable domain, its missing parts supplied by reference TRBV7-8 and TRBJ1-4, is GAGVSQSPRYKVAKRGQDVALRCDPISGHVSLFWYQQALGQGPEFLTYFQNEAQLDKSGLPSDRFFAERPEGSVSTLKIQRTQQEDSAVYLCASSLASGGHEKLFFGSGTQLSVL.